These 20 T cell receptor beta chains were sequenced from one sample in a study of naive and memory T cell subsets (dated by TCRdb to about 2017). The library was obtained by UMI-ligation and nested PCR. TCRdb lists the instrument as Illumina MiSeq. The beta constant-region primer was an equimolar mix of two oligonucleotides covering both TRBC1 and TRBC2. TCRdb reprocessed the public reads (quality trimming at Q25 with fastp, clone calling with MiXCR) and kept in-frame beta chains. Rows merge per CDR3 protein into single entries with the most common DNA and genes. The sample includes some 150,000 distinct CDR3 sequences, with approximately 17% observed a single time. The ten largest clones capture roughly 0.14% of the sample. Sequences were obtained from naive CD4+ T cells from blood. The label giving this sample's cell subset or site can be read as: naive T cells, CD45RA high CD27+. The receptors come from a human donor in good health.

The chain joins TRBV20-1 to TRBJ2-3; 7 bases align to TRBD1. This CDR3 is 16 amino acids long. Germline V gives CDR1 DFQATT, CDR2 SNEGSKA (reference sequence). V gave up 4 bases and J gave up 4 bases; unmatched junction bases: 14. The CDR3 spells CSATTGIQGTADTQYF. The CDR3 coding sequence is TGCAGTGCTACCACCGGTATACAGGGGACGGCAGATACGCAGTATTTT.

This clonotype was picked up many times. V usage is TRBV6-2 or TRBV6-3 and J usage is TRBJ2-1; 8 bases are shared with TRBD2. In germline, CDR1 is MNHEY, CDR2 SVGEGT. The CDR3 totals 15 residues. Trimming cost V 4 bases and J 2 bases; bases outside gene matches: 4. The CDR3 DNA reads as TGTGCCAGCAGTTTAGCGGGGTCGGCCTACAATGAGCAGTTCTTC. Translated, it gives CASSLAGSAYNEQFF.

This clonotype was seen once. V is TRBV7-2 and J is TRBJ1-4; possible D gene TRBD1, 5 bases. The CDR3 is 14 amino acids. CDR1 SGHTA and CDR2 FQGNSA come from the germline V gene. V lost 4 bases and J 5 bases, leaving 11 bases between the germline ends. The CDR3 region has the DNA TGTGCCAGCAGCTCGACAGCGAACAATGAAAAACTGTTTTTT. It specifies CASSSTANNEKLFF.

CDR3: CASSPAGLIAYEQYF. CDR3 coding DNA: TGTGCCAGCAGCCCGGCGGGGCTCATCGCCTACGAGCAGTACTTC. The chain carries TRBV28 and TRBJ2-7; a weak D match, TRBD2 (6 bases). This CDR3 region has 15 residues. Per the germline V gene, CDR1 is MDHEN and CDR2 is SYDVKM. The V gene lost 6 bases and the J gene lost 2 bases, with 17 bases spanning the gap. Full variable domain (missing parts from reference TRBV28 and TRBJ2-7): DVKVTQSSRYLVKRTGEKVFLECVQDMDHENMFWYRQDPGLGLRLIYFSYDVKMKEKGDIPEGYSVSREKKERFSLILESASTNQTSMYLCASSPAGLIAYEQYFGPGTRLTVT.

The chain is built from TRBV19 and TRBJ2-6, with a possible D match to TRBD1 (6 bases). Germline loops: CDR1 LNHDA, CDR2 SQIVND (reference sequence). The CDR3 has 16 amino acids. Trimming shortened V by 5 bases and J by 0 bases, and 11 bases separated the two germline ends. CDR3 DNA sequence: TGTGCCAGTAGTCCCGGACAGTTCTCTGGGGCCAACGTCCTGACTTTC. This codes for CASSPGQFSGANVLTF.

The gene calls are TRBV20-1 and TRBJ2-7; 9 positions agree with TRBD2. V was clipped by 5 bases and J by 3 bases; unmatched bases: 8. The CDR3 length is 14 residues. Per germline, CDR1 DFQATT and CDR2 SNEGSKA (reference sequence). The CDR3 DNA follows: TGCAGTGCTGATAAGGGACTAGCCCACTACGAGCAGTACTTC. Translation: CSADKGLAHYEQYF.

The sample holds one count of this clonotype. The gene calls are TRBV12-3 or TRBV12-4 and TRBJ2-6; the match to TRBD2 covers 7 bases. The CDR3 is 17 residues long. V lost 0 bases, J lost 0 bases, and 2 bases stayed unmatched. The CDR3 loop reads CASSLAGGSSGANVLTF. DNA for the CDR3: TGTGCCAGCAGTTTAGCGGGAGGGTCCTCTGGGGCCAACGTCCTGACTTTC.

The chain is built from TRBV12-3 or TRBV12-4 and TRBJ2-6, with D tentatively TRBD1 (5 bases). The CDR3 has 18 amino acids. V was shortened by 2 bases and J by 0 bases, with 14 bases between the two germline ends. The CDR3 region has the DNA TGTGCCAGCAGTTTACGGTCTGGACAATTCTCTGGGGCCAACGTCCTGACTTTC. Translation gives CASSLRSGQFSGANVLTF.

The genes are TRBV5-1 and TRBJ2-7, with D perhaps matching TRBD1 or TRBD2 (6 bases each). The germline V gene has CDR1 SGHRS and CDR2 YFSETQ. This CDR3 comprises 12 residues. The V gene lost 0 bases and the J gene lost 7 bases, with 8 bases spanning the gap. The CDR3 here is CASSLEGGEQYF. The CDR3 DNA reads TGCGCCAGCAGCTTGGAGGGGGGAGAGCAGTACTTC.

The V and J genes are TRBV11-2 and TRBJ1-1; D gene ambiguous. The CDR3 is made up of 13 amino acids. CDR1 and CDR2 from the germline V gene are SGHAT and FQNNGV. Trimming cost V 3 bases and J 3 bases, with 8 bases left between them. DNA for the CDR3: TGTGCCAGCAGCTTTAACGGCCACACTGAAGCTTTCTTT. This translates into CASSFNGHTEAFF.

This clonotype was seen many times. The gene calls are TRBV2 and TRBJ2-5; 7 nucleotides agree with TRBD1. Unmatched junction bases numbered 9, after V lost 7 bases and J lost 4 bases. The CDR3 has 14 amino acids. Germline V CDR1 and CDR2: SNHLY, FYNNEI. The DNA of the CDR3 is TGTGCCAGCACCCGGGACAGCGGTGGAGAGACCCAGTACTTC. This encodes CASTRDSGGETQYF.

The V gene is TRBV19, the J gene TRBJ2-3, with TRBD2 as a possible D gene (6 bases). V lost 6 bases, J lost 4 bases, and 14 bases lay in between. The CDR3 has 14 residues. From germline, CDR1 is LNHDA and CDR2 SQIVND (reference sequence). This CDR3 reads CASSWPGAADTQYF. The CDR3 nucleotides are TGTGCCAGTAGCTGGCCGGGAGCAGCAGATACGCAGTATTTT.

This clonotype was observed at least ten times. The chain employs TRBV29-1 and TRBJ2-5; the match to TRBD2 covers 10 bases. This CDR3 is built from 13 residues. The germline gives CDR1 SQVTM, CDR2 ANQGSEA. V was clipped by 8 bases and J by 5 bases; unmatched bases: 8. The CDR3: CSLRTSGQETQYF. The CDR3 DNA reads as TGCAGCTTGAGGACTAGCGGACAGGAGACCCAGTACTTC.

The chain uses TRBV6-5 and TRBJ2-4, with 8 bases matching TRBD1. The CDR3 is 13 amino acids. Germline assignment: CDR1 MNHEY and CDR2 SVGAGI. V lost 6 bases to trimming and J lost 9 bases; unmatched junction nucleotides: 7. CDR3 protein: CASRGQGTSIQYF. DNA of the CDR3: TGTGCCAGCAGAGGACAGGGAACGAGCATTCAGTACTTC.

The chain employs TRBV4-3 and TRBJ2-7; TRBD1 matches at 7 bases. CDR3 length: 16 amino acids. Germline V gives CDR1 LGHNA, CDR2 YSLEER. The V and J ends lost 0 bases and 2 bases, in that order; junction bases with no gene match: 7. The CDR3 region is CASSQDTWTGTYEQYF. The CDR3 region has the DNA TGCGCCAGCAGCCAAGATACCTGGACAGGAACCTACGAGCAGTACTTC.

The rearrangement joins TRBV15 to TRBJ2-4; D gene uncertain. This CDR3 is 13 amino acids long. Trimming left V 8 bases short and J 1 base short, with 9 bases between. Germline CDR1 and CDR2: LNHNV and YYDKDF (reference sequence). This CDR3 reads CATALPAKNIQYF. In DNA, the CDR3 is TGTGCCACCGCACTCCCGGCCAAAAACATTCAGTACTTC.

This clonotype turned up a few times. The genes are TRBV7-2 and TRBJ2-3; 12 bases are shared with TRBD2. Trimming cost V 1 base and J 0 bases; bases outside gene matches: 5. There are 18 residues in the CDR3. Germline CDR1 SGHTA, CDR2 FQGNSA. CDR3 sequence: CASSLGLAGAPSTDTQYF. The DNA of the CDR3 is TGTGCCAGCAGCTTAGGACTAGCGGGAGCTCCTAGCACAGATACGCAGTATTTT.

There are a few counts of this clonotype. The CDR3 bases are TGTGCCAGCAATAGAGCGGGAGGGGGCACAGATACGCAGTATTTT. Amino acid sequence: CASNRAGGGTDTQYF. This chain connects TRBV2 to TRBJ2-3, with 10 bases matching TRBD2. Per the germline V gene, CDR1 is SNHLY and CDR2 is FYNNEI. The trim removed 7 bases at V and 1 base at J, leaving 5 bases unmatched. This CDR3 contains 15 residues.

The chain joins TRBV9 to TRBJ2-3; TRBD1 aligns across 7 bases. The junction had 4 bases not matched to a gene; V was cut back by 0 bases and J by 0 bases. The CDR3 totals 16 residues. Germline values: CDR1 SGDLS, CDR2 YYNGEE. Here the CDR3 DNA reads TGTGCCAGCAGCGTAGGAGGGGGCCAAAGCACAGATACGCAGTATTTT. Translated: CASSVGGGQSTDTQYF.

The chain links TRBV7-1 to TRBJ2-4; tentatively, D is TRBD2 (6 bases). TRBV7-1 counts as an open reading frame of uncertain function. Trimming took 3 bases from V and 11 from J, leaving 17 bases between them. CDR3 length: 14 amino acids. In nucleotides, the CDR3 is TGTGCCAGCAGCTCCGGAGGGATGGGTAGTTTTCAGTACTTC. This translates into CASSSGGMGSFQYF.